The source of this T cell receptor beta chain is a study of glioma-infiltrating T cells. This CDR3 region has 16 residues. Trimming cost V 2 bases and J 3 bases, with 17 bases left between them. Germline CDR1 reads SEHNR; CDR2 reads FQNEAQ (reference sequence). The study, taken as a whole, reports: Shared blood CDR3 signature motifs marked patients with low tissue-blood divergence.

This clonotype has a handful of counts. The antigen is not known. The iRepertoire nested amplicon-rescue multiplex PCR amplified TCR alpha and beta CDR3s from RNA. MiXCR, run by TCRdb on the multiplex PCR reads, gives a single entry per CDR3 protein. The sample yields fewer than 500,000 distinct CDR3 sequences, 41% seen once. This sequence joins TRBV7-9 and TRBJ2-7; no reliable D call. The sequence came from a human donor with low-grade glioma or glioblastoma, undergoing nonglioma brain surgery, or in good health (not recorded which). Sequencing was performed on glioma tissue, nonneoplastic brain tissue, or PBMCs (not recorded which). CDR3 DNA: TGTGCCAGCAGCTTATCATCGTGGTTAGGATACTACGAGCAGTACTTC. Amino acid sequence: CASSLSSWLGYYEQYF.